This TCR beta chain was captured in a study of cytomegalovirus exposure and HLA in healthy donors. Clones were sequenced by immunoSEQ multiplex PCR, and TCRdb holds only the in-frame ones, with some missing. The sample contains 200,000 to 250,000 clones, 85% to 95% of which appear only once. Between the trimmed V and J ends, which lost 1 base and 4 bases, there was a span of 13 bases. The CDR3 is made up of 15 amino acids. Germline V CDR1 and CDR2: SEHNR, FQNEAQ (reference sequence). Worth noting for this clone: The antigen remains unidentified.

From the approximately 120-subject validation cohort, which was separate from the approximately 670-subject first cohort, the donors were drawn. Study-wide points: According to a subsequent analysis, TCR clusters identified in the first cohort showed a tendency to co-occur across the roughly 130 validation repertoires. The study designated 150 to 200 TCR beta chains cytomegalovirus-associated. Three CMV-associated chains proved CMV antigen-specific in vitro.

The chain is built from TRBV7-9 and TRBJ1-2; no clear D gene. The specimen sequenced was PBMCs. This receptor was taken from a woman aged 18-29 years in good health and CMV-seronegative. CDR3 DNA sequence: TGTGCCAGCAGCTTAGGAGGGAATGAAGCCTATGGCTACACCTTC. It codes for CASSLGGNEAYGYTF. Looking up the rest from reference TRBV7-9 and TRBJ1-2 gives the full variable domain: DTGVSQNPRHKITKRGQNVTFRCDPISEHNRLYWYRQTLGQGPEFLTYFQNEAQLEKSRLLSDRFSAERPKGSFSTLEIQRTEQGDSAMYLCASSLGGNEAYGYTFGSGTRLTVV.